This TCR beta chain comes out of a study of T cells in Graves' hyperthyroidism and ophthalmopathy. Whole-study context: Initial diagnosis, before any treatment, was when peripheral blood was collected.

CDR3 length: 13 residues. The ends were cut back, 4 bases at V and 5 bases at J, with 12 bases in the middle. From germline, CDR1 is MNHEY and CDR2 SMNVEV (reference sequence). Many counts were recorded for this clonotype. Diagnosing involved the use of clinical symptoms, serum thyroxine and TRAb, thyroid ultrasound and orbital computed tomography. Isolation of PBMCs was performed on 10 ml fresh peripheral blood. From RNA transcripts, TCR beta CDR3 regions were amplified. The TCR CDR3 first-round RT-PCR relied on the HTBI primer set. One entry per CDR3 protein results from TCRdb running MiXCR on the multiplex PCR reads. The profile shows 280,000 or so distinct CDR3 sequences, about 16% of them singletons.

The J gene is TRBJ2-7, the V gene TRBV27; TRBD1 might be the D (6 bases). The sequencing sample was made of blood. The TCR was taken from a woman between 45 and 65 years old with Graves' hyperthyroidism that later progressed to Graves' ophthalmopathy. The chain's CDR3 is CASSYDRNNEQYF. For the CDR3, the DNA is TGTGCCAGCAGTTATGACAGGAACAACGAGCAGTACTTC.